Following are 12 T cell receptor beta chains from one sample sequenced in a study of naive and memory T cell subsets (dated 2017 in TCRdb). To prepare the library, UMI-ligation and nested PCR was applied. The reads were generated on an Illumina MiSeq. The beta constant-region primer consisted of an equimolar mixture of two oligonucleotides that together covered TRBC1 and TRBC2. Four rounds of PCR, combining the SP2 primer with nested alpha and beta constant-region primers, were used to amplify the ligated cDNA. TCRdb handled the public reads itself, with Q25 trimming in fastp and clone calling in MiXCR, and kept productive beta chains. Each CDR3 protein gets just one entry, which takes the most common genes and DNA from the rows behind it. This sample is represented by 120,000 or so distinct CDR3 sequences; just over 35% of them were singletons. The top ten clones comprise 0.9% of the sample. The sequenced sample was central memory CD4+ T cells from blood. The meaning of the sample's cell subset or site label: central memory, CD45RA- CD27+. These receptors came from a human donor in good health.

This sequence joins TRBV30 and TRBJ2-7; either TRBD1 or TRBD2 may fit D (5 bases each). CDR1 and CDR2 (germline): GTSNPN, SVGIG (reference sequence). CDR3 length equals 10 residues. As DNA, the CDR3 is TGTGCTGTGGGACGGAACGAGCAGTACTTC. This sequence encodes CAVGRNEQYF.

At least ten counts were recorded for this clonotype. The chain has TRBV20-1 and TRBJ2-7; 7 nucleotides line up with TRBD1. CDR3 length: 11 amino acids. V lost 5 bases, J lost 7 bases, and 5 bases stayed unmatched. Per the germline V gene, CDR1 is DFQATT and CDR2 is SNEGSKA (reference sequence). The CDR3 region has the DNA TGCAGTGCTGGGGACAGATTAGAGCAGTACTTC. This codes for CSAGDRLEQYF.

This clonotype was counted between two and nine times. This chain uses TRBV29-1 with TRBJ2-1; 7 bases align to TRBD1. V lost 7 bases and J lost 7; bases outside the gene matches: 7. Germline lookup yields CDR1 SQVTM and CDR2 ANQGSEA. CDR3 length: 12 amino acids. CDR3: CSARSGGNEQFF. CDR3 sequence (DNA): TGCAGCGCGAGGTCAGGGGGTAATGAGCAGTTCTTC.

This chain connects TRBV12-3 or TRBV12-4 to TRBJ1-5; D perhaps matches TRBD1 (6 bases). The V gene lost 5 bases and the J gene lost 11 bases, with 19 bases spanning the gap. This CDR3 has 14 amino acids. The DNA of the CDR3 is TGTGCCAGCAGTGCAAACGGGGGCGCGGAGGCCCAGCATTTT. This translates into CASSANGGAEAQHF.

This clonotype was detected a few times. The rearrangement joins TRBV15 to TRBJ2-2; D gene uncertain. Trimming left V 0 bases short and J 3 bases short, with 11 bases between. The germline V gene has CDR1 LNHNV and CDR2 YYDKDF (reference sequence). The CDR3 is 16 amino acids. The CDR3 loop reads CATSRDSGIYTGELFF. The CDR3, as DNA: TGTGCCACCAGCAGAGATTCTGGGATCTACACCGGGGAGCTGTTTTTT.

The rearrangement joins TRBV7-9 to TRBJ2-2; D is perhaps TRBD1 (6 bases). CDR3 size: 14 residues. Germline CDR1 and CDR2: SEHNR and FQNEAQ (reference sequence). V was pared by 6 bases and J by 5 bases, with 13 bases between. CDR3: CASSSTGITGELFF. The CDR3 bases are TGTGCCAGCAGTTCCACAGGGATTACCGGGGAGCTGTTTTTT.

This chain uses TRBV4-3 with TRBJ2-7; TRBD2 is a possible D gene (5 bases). CDR3 length equals 16 residues. From germline, CDR1 is LGHNA and CDR2 YSLEER. The germline V and J ends were trimmed by 0 bases and 3 bases, with 15 bases remaining between them. In DNA form, the CDR3 reads TGCGCCAGCAGCCAAGATGCCTTACTAGTCAACTACGAGCAGTACTTC. The encoded protein is CASSQDALLVNYEQYF.

This clonotype came up a few times. The CDR3 DNA reads as TGTGCCAGCAGTTTCGTTCCTCTTATAGGGAGCAAGCCCCAGCATTTT. Translating it yields CASSFVPLIGSKPQHF. The V and J genes are TRBV28 and TRBJ1-5; D uncertain. The CDR3 covers 16 residues. Trimming took 3 bases from V and 8 from J, leaving 20 bases between them. CDR1 is MDHEN and CDR2 is SYDVKM in the germline V gene.

The chain has TRBV2 and TRBJ2-7; TRBD1 agrees at 7 bases. This CDR3 spans 14 amino acids. With V trimmed by 7 bases and J by 0 bases, 6 bases remained unmatched. Germline CDR1 reads SNHLY; CDR2 reads FYNNEI. The CDR3 DNA sequence: TGTGCCAGCAACGTGGGACAGCTCTCCTACGAGCAGTACTTC. It codes for CASNVGQLSYEQYF.

This clonotype was detected only a few times. The V gene is TRBV29-1, the J gene TRBJ1-1, with 7 positions matching TRBD1. After removal of 8 bases from V and 1 base from J, the junction contained 7 bases not matched to a gene. Germline lookup yields CDR1 SQVTM and CDR2 ANQGSEA. The CDR3 totals 13 residues. DNA for the CDR3: TGCAGCTTCAGAAGGGACAGGAACACTGAAGCTTTCTTT. Translated, it gives CSFRRDRNTEAFF.

V and J are TRBV27 and TRBJ2-3, with 7 positions matching TRBD1. V was pared by 4 bases and J by 1 base, with 2 bases of the junction left unmatched. The V gene's germline CDR1 is MNHEY and CDR2 SMNVEV (reference sequence). The CDR3 is made up of 14 amino acids. The CDR3 loop is CASSSGQRTDTQYF. CDR3 sequence (DNA): TGTGCCAGCAGTTCGGGACAGCGCACAGATACGCAGTATTTT.

The rearrangement uses TRBV5-6 and TRBJ1-5; no definite D call. From germline, CDR1 is SGHDT and CDR2 YYEEEE. The V end was cut by 4 bases, the J end by 0 bases, with 11 bases between. CDR3 length: 15 amino acids. The CDR3 here is CASSILGSSNQPQHF. CDR3 coding DNA: TGTGCCAGCAGCATATTAGGATCTAGCAATCAGCCCCAGCATTTT.